Below, one T cell receptor beta chain is given with its context. This record belongs to a study of blood T cell repertoires in COVID-19. Study summary: Italy, Spain and the United States were the sources of the convalescent and acute COVID-19 samples. The analysed material was cDNA or gDNA that came from T cells, B-cell-depleted T cells, or PBMCs.

Enrolment of Seattle patients took place during active infection, and they were followed longitudinally. Germline V gene sequence: CDR1 DFQATT, CDR2 SNEGSKA (reference sequence). V gave up 3 bases and J gave up 0 bases, with 18 bases separating them. CDR3 length: 16 residues. Generated by immunoSEQ multiplex PCR, the TCRdb table keeps only in-frame clones and is missing some. Here the sample spans a few hundred thousand clones, around 81% being singletons. The source of this sequence is a person aged 70 to 79 with COVID-19, enrolled during active disease. The sample was peripheral blood. The gene calls are TRBV20-1 and TRBJ2-7; D is unclear. The CDR3 is CSASRPLVVSSYEQYF. In DNA, the CDR3 is TGCAGTGCTAGTCGCCCCTTAGTTGTTTCCTCCTACGAGCAGTACTTC.